These 25 T cell receptor beta chains originate from one sample sequenced in a study of shared clonotypes between healthy human individuals (TCRdb year 2020). Libraries were made using the immunoSEQ multiplex PCR assay. In TCRdb, the immuneACCESS table is reduced to in-frame sequences with V and J assigned. These tables do not hold every clone; where another copy was compared, an unresolved V gene accounts for under half, and the others remain unexplained. The table for this sample lists about 2,200,000 clones; approximately 94% of them were counted only once. The ten most abundant clones make up around 1.7% of the sample. For the CD8 naive samples, CD45RO-negative cells were positively selected for CCR7, yielding a CD45RA+CCR7+ population from which TemRA cells were excluded. The sequenced material came from naive CD8+ T cells from PBMCs. The cell subset or site label here, explained by the study, means: CD45RA+CCR7+. The receptors stem from a man aged 18-30 years in good health. Some clones in this sample may be carry-over from other donors' samples.

Concerning this clone: Other DNA sequences of this sample code for an identical CDR3. The J gene is TRBJ2-7, the V gene TRBV6-5, with D tentatively TRBD2 (5 bases). The CDR3 sequence is 10 residues long. Per germline, CDR1 MNHEY and CDR2 SVGAGI. CDR3 DNA: TGTGCGAGCGGAACCTACGAGCAGTACTTC. Residues: CASGTYEQYF.

This chain links TRBV11-2 with TRBJ2-3; tentatively, D is TRBD1 or TRBD2 (6 bases each). This CDR3 is 15 amino acids long. V was shortened by 5 bases and J by 6 bases, with 18 bases between the two germline ends. Germline V CDR1 and CDR2: SGHAT, FQNNGV. The CDR3 DNA reads as TGTGCCAGCAGCCCGGGGGCAAGACTTTGGGATACGCAGTATTTT. Translating it yields CASSPGARLWDTQYF.

The V call is TRBV5-1, the J call TRBJ2-3, with 9 positions matching TRBD2. The V gene end was trimmed by 5 bases and the J gene end by 3 bases; junction bases not matched to a gene: 10. CDR3 size: 16 residues. CDR1 and CDR2 from the germline V gene are SGHRS and YFSETQ. This CDR3 is CASRPSGGSSTDTQYF. The CDR3 DNA follows: TGCGCCAGCAGGCCCAGCGGGGGGAGCAGTACAGATACGCAGTATTTT. The whole variable domain, filled in from reference TRBV5-1 and TRBJ2-3, reads KAGVTQTPRYLIKTRGQQVTLSCSPISGHRSVSWYQQTPGQGLQFLFEYFSETQRNKGNFPGRFSGRQFSNSRSEMNVSTLELGDSALYLCASRPSGGSSTDTQYFGPGTRLTVL.

The chain combines TRBV2 with TRBJ1-3; 7 bases are a match to TRBD1. V lost 6 bases, J lost 3 bases, and 8 bases stayed unmatched. This CDR3 spans 15 amino acids. In germline, CDR1 is SNHLY, CDR2 FYNNEI. For the CDR3, the DNA is TGTGCCAGCAGCCAAGCGACAGGGAGTGGAAACACCATATATTTT. Translated: CASSQATGSGNTIYF.

The sample holds a few counts of this clone. This chain's CDR3 is CASSRGVYSPYNEQFF. CDR3 coding DNA: TGTGCCAGCAGCCGCGGGGTTTACTCCCCCTACAATGAGCAGTTCTTC. V is TRBV14 and J is TRBJ2-1; D may be TRBD2 (6 bases). The CDR3 has 16 residues. Germline values: CDR1 SGHDN, CDR2 FVKESK. V lost 4 bases and J 2 bases, leaving 15 bases between the germline ends.

The sample holds one count of this clone. The CDR3: CASSSLDTLSTDTQYF. In DNA form, the CDR3 reads TGTGCCAGCAGTTCCTTGGACACCTTGAGCACAGATACGCAGTATTTT. This chain uses TRBV27 with TRBJ2-3; the D gene is possibly TRBD1 (5 bases). Germline V CDR1 and CDR2: MNHEY, SMNVEV (reference sequence). Trimming took 4 bases from V and 0 from J, leaving 14 bases between them. The CDR3 loop spans 16 amino acids.

The chain is built from TRBV6-1 and TRBJ1-4; no clear D. The germline V gene has CDR1 MNHNS and CDR2 SASEGT. The CDR3 is 16 residues long. Trimming shortened V by 3 bases and J by 7 bases, and 18 bases separated the two germline ends. The CDR3 DNA reads TGTGCCAGCAGTGATGTAATTAAGGACGGAAGTGAAAAACTGTTTTTT. Amino acids: CASSDVIKDGSEKLFF.

The DNA of the CDR3 is TGTGCCATCAGTGAGTACAGGGGCCCCATACCACCCCACGAGCAGTACTTC. This translates into CAISEYRGPIPPHEQYF. The rearrangement joins TRBV10-3 to TRBJ2-7; 7 bases map to TRBD1. The CDR3 loop spans 17 amino acids. Trimming took 1 base from V and 5 from J; bases not matched to a gene: 14. Germline V CDR1 and CDR2: ENHRY, SYGVKD.

J is TRBJ2-5 and V is TRBV28; D is perhaps TRBD2 (5 bases). Trimming removed 7 bases from V and 1 base from J, with 16 bases in between. The CDR3 has 15 residues. CDR1 is MDHEN and CDR2 is SYDVKM in the germline V gene. The CDR3 DNA reads as TGTGCCAGCACTAGCAGGTTCAGCCTCCAAGAGACCCAGTACTTC. Its protein is CASTSRFSLQETQYF.

The V call is TRBV27, the J call TRBJ1-1; 8 positions agree with TRBD1. V lost 6 bases to trimming and J lost 4 bases; unmatched junction nucleotides: 7. In germline, CDR1 is MNHEY, CDR2 SMNVEV (reference sequence). This CDR3 region has 14 residues. The DNA of the CDR3 is TGTGCCAGCAGGACAGGGGCCACTAGCACTGAAGCTTTCTTT. Translating it yields CASRTGATSTEAFF.

The chain combines TRBV6-5 with TRBJ2-1; TRBD2 is a possible D gene (5 bases). CDR1 and CDR2 from the germline V gene are MNHEY and SVGAGI. V was shortened by 8 bases and J by 0 bases, with 14 bases between the two germline ends. This CDR3 region has 15 residues. The CDR3 DNA follows: TGTGCCAGCCGGGGTGGGCGGGTCTCCTACAATGAGCAGTTCTTC. Protein product: CASRGGRVSYNEQFF.

The chain links TRBV19 to TRBJ2-2, with no clear D. Germline V gene sequence: CDR1 LNHDA, CDR2 SQIVND (reference sequence). The V gene lost 0 bases and the J gene lost 5 bases, with 7 bases spanning the gap. This CDR3 contains 14 residues. The CDR3 here is CASSIDVGTGELFF. The CDR3 DNA is TGTGCCAGTAGTATAGATGTGGGTACCGGGGAGCTGTTTTTT.

The J gene is TRBJ2-2, the V gene TRBV12-5; D may be TRBD1 (5 bases). This CDR3 comprises 16 residues. The germline V and J ends were trimmed by 0 bases and 3 bases, with 11 bases remaining between them. CDR1 and CDR2 from the germline V gene are LGHNT and FRNRAP. This chain's CDR3 is CASGLVDLRDTGELFF. The CDR3 DNA follows: TGTGCTAGTGGTTTGGTAGATCTCAGGGACACCGGGGAGCTGTTTTTT.

This clone is a singleton in its sample. The genes are TRBV28 and TRBJ1-2, with D unclear. Trimming removed 5 bases at V and 5 bases at J, with 12 bases between. Germline CDR1 reads MDHEN; CDR2 reads SYDVKM. The CDR3 contains 13 residues. CDR3 region: CASSQRPGYGYTF. The CDR3 DNA reads as TGTGCCAGCAGTCAGCGACCGGGGTATGGCTACACCTTC.

This sequence joins TRBV27 and TRBJ1-1; D perhaps matches TRBD1 (5 bases). Germline loops: CDR1 MNHEY, CDR2 SMNVEV (reference sequence). Trimming shortened V by 5 bases and J by 4 bases, and 11 bases separated the two germline ends. This CDR3 region has 13 residues. The CDR3 reads CASSPLGGTEAFF. The CDR3 DNA follows: TGTGCCAGCAGTCCCCTGGGGGGCACTGAAGCTTTCTTT.

This clone was recorded once. The rearrangement links TRBV6-1 to TRBJ1-4, with D possibly being TRBD1 (6 bases). This CDR3 region has 14 residues. The V and J ends lost 6 bases and 7 bases respectively, with 15 bases between them. CDR1 and CDR2 from the germline V gene are MNHNS and SASEGT. DNA of the CDR3: TGTGCCAGCAGGGAACACCGGACAGTTGAAAAACTGTTTTTT. Protein sequence: CASREHRTVEKLFF.

The rearrangement uses TRBV5-8 and TRBJ1-4, with D perhaps TRBD1 (6 bases). This CDR3 has 16 amino acids. Trimming cost V 2 bases and J 10 bases, with 21 bases left between them. Germline assignment: CDR1 SGHTS and CDR2 YDEGEE. DNA for the CDR3: TGTGCCAGCAGCTTAATACCGGGACAATTAGAGGCAAAACTGTTTTTT. As protein: CASSLIPGQLEAKLFF.

The chain combines TRBV6-6 with TRBJ2-1; D not resolved. CDR1 and CDR2 (germline): MNHNY, SVGAGI (reference sequence). V lost 4 bases, J lost 8 bases, and 6 bases lay in between. This CDR3 has 11 residues. Written as DNA, the CDR3 is TGTGCCAGCAGTTCTGGCTATGAGCAGTTCTTC. The encoded protein is CASSSGYEQFF.

This chain links TRBV15 with TRBJ2-7; D gene ambiguous. CDR1 and CDR2 (germline): LNHNV, YYDKDF (reference sequence). V lost 1 base and J lost 3, with 7 bases in between. This CDR3 region has 13 residues. The CDR3 DNA sequence: TGTGCCACCAGCAGAGGGCAGAACTACGAGCAGTACTTC. Encoded protein: CATSRGQNYEQYF.

The rearrangement links TRBV5-6 to TRBJ2-1; D is unresolved. The CDR3 contains 13 residues. The germline V and J ends were trimmed by 4 bases and 8 bases, with 13 bases remaining between them. Germline-derived CDR1 and CDR2 are SGHDT and YYEEEE. CDR3 region: CASSVGRRHEQFF. The CDR3 bases are TGTGCCAGCAGCGTGGGCCGGCGGCATGAGCAGTTCTTC.

Only one count was recorded for this clone. CDR3 loop: CSVCPGTVTSEQYF. Written as DNA, the CDR3 is TGCAGCGTTTGTCCCGGGACAGTTACTTCCGAGCAGTACTTC. This chain joins TRBV29-1 and TRBJ2-7; 7 nucleotides match TRBD1. Germline CDR1 is SQVTM and CDR2 is ANQGSEA. This CDR3 contains 14 residues. With V trimmed by 5 bases and J by 6 bases, 13 bases remained unmatched.

The chain uses TRBV19 and TRBJ2-1, with unresolved D. V lost 8 bases and J 2 bases, leaving 16 bases between the germline ends. The CDR3 has 15 amino acids. Germline CDR1 reads LNHDA; CDR2 reads SQIVND (reference sequence). The CDR3 sequence is CASGVGSTTYNEQFF. Here the CDR3 DNA reads TGTGCCAGTGGGGTGGGGTCCACCACCTACAATGAGCAGTTCTTC.

V gene TRBV6-1 combines with J gene TRBJ1-1; the match to TRBD1 covers 7 bases. The CDR3 is 14 residues long. The V segment lost 2 bases and the J segment 4 bases; nucleotides outside the gene matches: 4. The germline V gene has CDR1 MNHNS and CDR2 SASEGT. Here the CDR3 reads CASSERGPGTEAFF. CDR3 coding DNA: TGTGCCAGCAGTGAAAGGGGGCCTGGCACTGAAGCTTTCTTT.

The CDR3 sequence is CASSFRREDFFSTDTQYF. CDR3 coding DNA: TGTGCCAGCAGCTTCCGGCGGGAGGATTTCTTTAGCACAGATACGCAGTATTTT. The rearrangement joins TRBV7-8 to TRBJ2-3; 8 nucleotides agree with TRBD2. Germline V gene sequence: CDR1 SGHVS, CDR2 FQNEAQ. Trimming cost V 3 bases and J 0 bases; bases outside gene matches: 11. The CDR3 consists of 18 residues. The full variable domain, rest sourced from reference TRBV7-8 and TRBJ2-3, is GAGVSQSPRYKVAKRGQDVALRCDPISGHVSLFWYQQALGQGPEFLTYFQNEAQLDKSGLPSDRFFAERPEGSVSTLKIQRTQQEDSAVYLCASSFRREDFFSTDTQYFGPGTRLTVL.

The chain couples TRBV15 to TRBJ2-3; perhaps TRBD2 as D (5 bases). The length of the CDR3 is 16 residues. Trimming shortened V by 0 bases and J by 2 bases, and 12 bases separated the two germline ends. CDR1 and CDR2 (germline): LNHNV, YYDKDF (reference sequence). CDR3 coding DNA: TGTGCCACCAGCAGAGATATGCGGGTCTCCACAGATACGCAGTATTTT. Translating it yields CATSRDMRVSTDTQYF.